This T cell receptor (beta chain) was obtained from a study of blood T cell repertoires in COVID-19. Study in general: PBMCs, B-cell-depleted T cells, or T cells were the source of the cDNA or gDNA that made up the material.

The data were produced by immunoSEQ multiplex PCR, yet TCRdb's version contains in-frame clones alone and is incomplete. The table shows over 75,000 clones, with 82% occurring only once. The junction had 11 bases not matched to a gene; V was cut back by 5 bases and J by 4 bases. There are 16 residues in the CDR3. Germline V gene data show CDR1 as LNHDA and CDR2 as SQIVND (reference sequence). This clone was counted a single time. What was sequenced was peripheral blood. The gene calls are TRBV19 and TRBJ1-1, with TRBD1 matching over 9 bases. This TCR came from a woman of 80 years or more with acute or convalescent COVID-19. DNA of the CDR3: TGTGCCAGTAGTCCGAACAGGGGGCGCGGTGGCACTGAAGCTTTCTTT. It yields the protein CASSPNRGRGGTEAFF.